One sample yielded the 11 T cell receptor beta chains listed below, sequenced in a study of shared clonotypes between healthy human individuals. The data were produced by immunoSEQ multiplex PCR, yet TCRdb's version contains in-frame clones alone and is incomplete. The repertoire holds about half a million clones, with roughly 80% as singletons. Sequencing input: PBMCs. These receptors came from a woman between 40 and 50 years old in good health. Some clones in this sample may be carry-over from other donors' samples.

This sequence joins TRBV4-2 and TRBJ2-7, with D perhaps matching TRBD1 (6 bases). Trimming took off 0 bases at V and 5 bases at J, with 14 bases between the two ends. Germline V gene data show CDR1 as LGHNA and CDR2 as YNFKEQ. This CDR3 contains 15 residues. Here the CDR3 DNA reads TGTGCCAGCAGCCAAGAGGGGGCTAGGGTCCACGAGCAGTACTTC. As protein: CASSQEGARVHEQYF.

This clone was counted a single time. Only one base separates this from a far larger clonotype, so it likely reflects a read error. Other DNA sequences of this sample code for an identical CDR3. V gene TRBV27 combines with J gene TRBJ2-3; D is unclear. Trimming took 4 bases from V and 3 from J, leaving 11 bases between them. The germline V gene encodes CDR1 MNHEY and CDR2 SMNVEV (reference sequence). The length of the CDR3 is 14 residues. The CDR3 is CASSSLKTTDTQYF. CDR3 DNA: TGTGCCAGCAGTTCCTTAAAGACGACAGATACGCAGTATTTT.

The chain carries TRBV6-1 and TRBJ2-2; 7 nucleotides match TRBD1. There are 16 residues in the CDR3. With V trimmed by 4 bases and J by 1 base, 6 bases remained unmatched. In germline, CDR1 is MNHNS, CDR2 SASEGT. In DNA form, the CDR3 reads TGTGCCAGCAGTGGAGCCGGGACAGAGAACACCGGGGAGCTGTTTTTT. Its protein is CASSGAGTENTGELFF.

For this clone: A read error is likely here: a far larger clone is one base away. The chain uses TRBV25-1 and TRBJ2-4, with TRBD2 as a possible D gene (6 bases). CDR3 length: 17 residues. Germline lookup yields CDR1 MGHDK and CDR2 SYGVNS. The CDR3 protein is CASSAGTGDLAKNIRYF. CDR3 sequence (DNA): TGTGCCAGCAGTGCTGGGACGGGAGATCTAGCCAAAAACATTCGGTACTTC.

Concerning this clone: It is likely a read error: a sequence one base away is far more abundant. The sample holds other DNA sequences that translate to the same CDR3. This chain uses TRBV10-3 with TRBJ1-1, with D perhaps matching TRBD1 (5 bases). Germline lookup yields CDR1 ENHRY and CDR2 SYGVKD. V gave up 10 bases and J gave up 2 bases, with 17 bases separating them. The CDR3 extends over 14 amino acids. CDR3 sequence: CATLGQGINTEAFF. CDR3 bases: TGTGCCACCCTAGGGCAGGGAATAAACACTGAAGCTTTCTTT.

V gene TRBV7-2 combines with J gene TRBJ2-7; D call uncertain. The ends were cut back, 2 bases at V and 2 bases at J, with 7 bases in the middle. The CDR3 runs 13 residues. Germline V gene data show CDR1 as SGHTA and CDR2 as FQGNSA. The CDR3 DNA sequence: TGTGCCAGCAGCTTATCGGGCCCCTACGAGCAGTACTTC. It encodes CASSLSGPYEQYF.

The chain combines TRBV18 with TRBJ2-7, with 9 bases aligning to TRBD1. V dropped 6 bases and J dropped 0; count of bases not matched to a gene: 6. The CDR3 covers 15 residues. Germline CDR1 KGHSH, CDR2 LQKENI. The CDR3, as DNA: TGTGCCAGCTCCCGGACAGGGGCCTTCTCCTACGAGCAGTACTTC. Translation gives CASSRTGAFSYEQYF.

The V call is TRBV30, the J call TRBJ1-4, with D tentatively TRBD1 (6 bases). This CDR3 has 14 amino acids. The V end was cut by 2 bases, the J end by 7 bases, with 14 bases between. The germline CDR1 and CDR2 sequences are GTSNPN and SVGIG (reference sequence). The CDR3 reads CAWSTGGGGEKLFF. CDR3 bases: TGTGCCTGGAGTACCGGGGGCGGGGGTGAAAAACTGTTTTTT.

The CDR3 protein is CACLGSPIGRSSYEQYF. As DNA, the CDR3 is TGTGCCTGCCTCGGGTCACCCATTGGGAGGAGCTCCTACGAGCAGTACTTC. The V gene is TRBV30, the J gene TRBJ2-7; D perhaps matches TRBD2 (6 bases). CDR1 is GTSNPN and CDR2 is SVGIG in the germline V gene (reference sequence). CDR3 length equals 17 residues. With 6 bases removed from V and 0 bases from J, the gap between germline ends came to 24 bases.

J is TRBJ2-2 and V is TRBV5-1; 12 bases fit TRBD2. The CDR3 is 15 amino acids. V lost 4 bases and J lost 6; bases outside the gene matches: 4. Germline V gene sequence: CDR1 SGHRS, CDR2 YFSETQ. CDR3 sequence: CASSDPSGRAGELFF. CDR3 in DNA: TGCGCCAGCAGCGACCCTAGCGGGAGGGCCGGGGAGCTGTTTTTT.

This chain's CDR3 is CASSLGVAGDYEQYF. Here the CDR3 DNA reads TGTGCCAGCAGCTTAGGGGTAGCGGGAGACTACGAGCAGTACTTC. This chain links TRBV11-1 with TRBJ2-7, with TRBD2 matching 9 bases. In germline, CDR1 is SGHAT, CDR2 FQDESV (reference sequence). J lost 3 bases, V lost 1 base, and 4 bases had no gene match. The CDR3 is 15 amino acids. Full variable domain (outside the CDR3, taken from reference TRBV11-1 and TRBJ2-7): EAEVAQSPRYKITEKSQAVAFWCDPISGHATLYWYRQILGQGPELLVQFQDESVVDDSQLPKDRFSAERLKGVDSTLKIQPAELGDSAMYLCASSLGVAGDYEQYFGPGTRLTVT.